These T cell receptor beta chains were read from a single sample in a study of shared clonotypes between healthy human individuals. Assay: immunoSEQ multiplex PCR; the TCRdb copy retains only in-frame clones and omits some. The repertoire holds about 480,000 clones, with approximately 85% as singletons. Sequenced input: PBMCs. The origin of the receptors is a woman in her thirties or forties in good health. Some clones in this sample may be carry-over from other donors' samples. Each CDR3 is given with its conserved first and last residue. D genes are given only for firm matches. A clone size is listed for some rows: how often the clone was seen (once, few, many), or a class if it is expanded.

CDR3 DNA | CDR3 protein | J gene | V gene | CDR3 length | D gene | clone size
TGTGCCAGCAGCTCCCGGCCCGGTACACGGCGGGATACGCAGTATTTT | CASSSRPGTRRDTQYF | TRBJ2-3 | TRBV11-2 | 16 | - | once
TGTGCCAGCACGGGACAGTCCGGTGGCTACGAGCAGTACTTC | CASTGQSGGYEQYF | TRBJ2-7 | TRBV25-1 | 14 | TRBD1 | once
TGTGCCAGCAGCCCAGGGACTAGAGTGTTCGAGCAGTACTTC | CASSPGTRVFEQYF | TRBJ2-7 | TRBV14 | 14 | TRBD2 | -
TGTGCCAGCAGCCAAGAAGGGGGACAGGGGTTCAACACCATATATTTT | CASSQEGGQGFNTIYF | TRBJ1-3 | TRBV4-2 | 16 | TRBD1 | many
TGTGCCAGCAGGGTAGCGGGGGCCGCCACAGATACGCAGTATTTT | CASRVAGAATDTQYF | TRBJ2-3 | TRBV6-6 | 15 | TRBD2 | -
TGTGCCAGCAGCTTAGGAACCGGGAATGAGCAGTTCTTC | CASSLGTGNEQFF | TRBJ2-1 | TRBV7-3 | 13 | - | -
TGTGCCAGCAGTTTGAACGATCGGACAGCTGAAGCTTTCTTT | CASSLNDRTAEAFF | TRBJ1-1 | TRBV28 | 14 | - | -
TGTGCCAGCAGTTCACAGGGCTACGAGCAGTACTTC | CASSSQGYEQYF | TRBJ2-7 | TRBV6-6 | 12 | - | -
TGTGCCAGCAGTCGTGGCGGGGGCAGGAACGAGCAGTACTTC | CASSRGGGRNEQYF | TRBJ2-7 | TRBV6-5 | 14 | - | -
TGTGCCAGCAGTTACTCGGTTCGAGGGTCCTATGGCTACACCTTC | CASSYSVRGSYGYTF | TRBJ1-2 | TRBV6-5 | 15 | - | -
TGTGCCAGCAGCAAATACCCCCCGGGACAGGGCTACGAGCAGTACTTC | CASSKYPPGQGYEQYF | TRBJ2-7 | TRBV7-8 | 16 | TRBD1 | -
TGTGCCAGCAGCTCAGGGTTGGCGACCTACAATGAGCAGTTCTTC | CASSSGLATYNEQFF | TRBJ2-1 | TRBV9 | 15 | - | -
TGTGCCAGCAGCTTAGGGTTTCAGGATACGCAGTATTTT | CASSLGFQDTQYF | TRBJ2-3 | TRBV7-9 | 13 | - | -